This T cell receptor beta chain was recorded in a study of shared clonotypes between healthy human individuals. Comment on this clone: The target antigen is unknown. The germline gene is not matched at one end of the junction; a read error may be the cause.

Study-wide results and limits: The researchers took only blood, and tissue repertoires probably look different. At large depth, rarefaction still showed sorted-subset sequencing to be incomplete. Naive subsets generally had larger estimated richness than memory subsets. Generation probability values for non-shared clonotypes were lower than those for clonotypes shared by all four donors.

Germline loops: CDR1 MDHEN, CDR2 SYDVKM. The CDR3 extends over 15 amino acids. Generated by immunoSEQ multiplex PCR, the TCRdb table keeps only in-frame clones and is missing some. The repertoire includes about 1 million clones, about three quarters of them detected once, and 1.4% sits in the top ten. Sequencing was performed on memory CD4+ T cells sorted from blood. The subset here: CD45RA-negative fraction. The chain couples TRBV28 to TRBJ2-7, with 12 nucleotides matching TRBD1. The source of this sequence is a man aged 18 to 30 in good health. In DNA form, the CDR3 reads TGTGCCAGCAGTGCCGCCGGGACAGGGGGCCAGAGCGGTGGATTC. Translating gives CASSAAGTGGQSGGF.